This TCR beta chain was identified during a study of technical replicates of blood from a few donors. The table came from immunoSEQ multiplex PCR; TCRdb's copy has only in-frame clones and leaves some out. The repertoire has approximately 70,000 clones, nearly 98% of them found once; the top ten carry 0.2% to 0.25%. Sequences were obtained from T cells isolated from PBMCs. The receptor comes from a human donor in good health.

CDR3 nucleotide sequence: TGTGCCAGCAGCTTGACAGGGGGTGGAGGGGTATACAATGAGCAGTTCTTC. Encoded protein: CASSLTGGGGVYNEQFF. The rearrangement uses TRBV11-1 and TRBJ2-1; TRBD1 agrees at 9 bases. V dropped 3 bases and J dropped 4; count of bases not matched to a gene: 10. The CDR3 is 17 residues long. Germline V gene lookup returns CDR1 SGHAT and CDR2 FQDESV (reference sequence). Supplemented by reference TRBV11-1 and TRBJ2-1, the full variable domain reads EAEVAQSPRYKITEKSQAVAFWCDPISGHATLYWYRQILGQGPELLVQFQDESVVDDSQLPKDRFSAERLKGVDSTLKIQPAELGDSAMYLCASSLTGGGGVYNEQFFGPGTRLTVL.